The 3 T cell receptor beta chains below all came from one sample that was sequenced in a study of blood T cell repertoires in COVID-19. Clones were read by immunoSEQ multiplex PCR, and TCRdb kept only the in-frame ones, dropping some. The sample has 75,000 to 95,000 clones; around 85% are singletons. Input material: peripheral blood. These receptors all stem from a middle-aged man with acute or convalescent COVID-19.

Only a few counts were recorded for this clone. This chain connects TRBV6-5 to TRBJ2-7; TRBD2 is a possible D gene (5 bases). Germline V gives CDR1 MNHEY, CDR2 SVGAGI. V gave up 2 bases and J gave up 7 bases, with 18 bases separating them. The CDR3 loop spans 15 amino acids. The CDR3 region is CASSYNPGRRQEQYF. The CDR3 nucleotides are TGTGCCAGCAGTTACAACCCGGGTCGGAGGCAAGAGCAGTACTTC.

The V gene is TRBV5-8, the J gene TRBJ2-1, with D possibly TRBD2 on 7 matching bases. V shed 0 bases and J shed 4 bases, with 17 bases lying between them. Germline V gene data show CDR1 as SGHTS and CDR2 as YDEGEE. This CDR3 is built from 17 residues. The CDR3 protein is CASSLAWGAGAYNEQFF. CDR3 bases: TGTGCCAGCAGCTTGGCTTGGGGGGCGGGAGCGTACAATGAGCAGTTCTTC.

J is TRBJ1-5 and V is TRBV20-1; D possibly corresponds to TRBD1 (6 bases). V lost 4 bases and J 4 bases, leaving 17 bases between the germline ends. Germline assignment: CDR1 DFQATT and CDR2 SNEGSKA (reference sequence). The CDR3 extends over 15 amino acids. The CDR3 is CSANDGQSGNQPQHF. CDR3 bases: TGCAGTGCTAATGACGGACAGAGCGGAAATCAGCCCCAGCATTTT.